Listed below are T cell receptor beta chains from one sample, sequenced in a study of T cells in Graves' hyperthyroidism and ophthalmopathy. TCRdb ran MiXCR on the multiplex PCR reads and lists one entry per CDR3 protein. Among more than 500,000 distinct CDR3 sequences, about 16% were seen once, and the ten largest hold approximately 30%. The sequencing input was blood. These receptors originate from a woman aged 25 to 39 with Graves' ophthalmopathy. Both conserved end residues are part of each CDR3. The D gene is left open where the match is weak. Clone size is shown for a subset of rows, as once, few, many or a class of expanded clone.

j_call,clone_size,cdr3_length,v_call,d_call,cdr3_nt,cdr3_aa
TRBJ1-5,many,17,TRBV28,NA,TGTGCCAGCAGCGCCCTAGGGGACACAACTCTGGGACAGCCCCAGCATTTT,CASSALGDTTLGQPQHF
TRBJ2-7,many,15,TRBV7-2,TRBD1,TGTGCCAGCACCCCCACCTACAGGGGGTCCTACGAGCAGTACTTC,CASTPTYRGSYEQYF
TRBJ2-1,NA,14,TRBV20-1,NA,TGCAGTGCTAGAGATCCGACCCGCTACTACGAGCAGTTCTTC,CSARDPTRYYEQFF
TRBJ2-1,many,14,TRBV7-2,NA,TGTGCCAGCAGCTTAGATATAGGGGCTAATGAGCAGTTCTTC,CASSLDIGANEQFF
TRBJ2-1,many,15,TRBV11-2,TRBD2,TGTGCCAGCAGCCTTACTAGCGGGAGTATCCATGAGCAGTTCTTC,CASSLTSGSIHEQFF
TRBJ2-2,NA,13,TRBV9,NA,TGTGCCAGCAGCGTAGTGATATCCGGGGAGCTGTTTTTT,CASSVVISGELFF
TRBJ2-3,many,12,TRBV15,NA,TGTGCCACCAGCAGTTGGGGCGATACGCAGTATTTT,CATSSWGDTQYF
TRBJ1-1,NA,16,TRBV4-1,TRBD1,TGCGCCAGCAGCCAAGGAAGGGGTTACAGGGGGAGTGAAGCTTTCTTT,CASSQGRGYRGSEAFF
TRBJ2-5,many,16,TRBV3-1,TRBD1,TGTGCCAGCAGCCCCCCGGGGGGACAGGGACAAGAGACCCAGTACTTC,CASSPPGGQGQETQYF
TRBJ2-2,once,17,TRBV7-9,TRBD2,TGTGCCAGCAGCTCCCGGTTAACTAGCGGGAGGTTAGGGGAGCTGTTTTTT,CASSSRLTSGRLGELFF
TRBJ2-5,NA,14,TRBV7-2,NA,TGTGCCAGCAGCTCCACAGGGATCCAAGAGACCCAGTACTTC,CASSSTGIQETQYF
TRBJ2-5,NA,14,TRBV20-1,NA,TGCAGTGCTAGAGATTATAGCGGCCAAGAGACCCAGTACTTC,CSARDYSGQETQYF
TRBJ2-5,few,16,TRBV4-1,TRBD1,TGCGCCAGCAGCCATTTGGACAGGGGCTACCAAGAGACCCAGTACTTC,CASSHLDRGYQETQYF
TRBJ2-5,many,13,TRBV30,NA,TGTGCCTGGAGTAGACAAGCCGCCGAGACCCAGTACTTC,CAWSRQAAETQYF
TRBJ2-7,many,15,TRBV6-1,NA,TGTGCCAGCAGTAGGGGACTACAGGGGATCTACGAGCAGTACTTC,CASSRGLQGIYEQYF
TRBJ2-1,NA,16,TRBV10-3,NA,TGTGCCATCAGGGCGGATGTTCAGCTGACCTACAATGAGCAGTTCTTC,CAIRADVQLTYNEQFF
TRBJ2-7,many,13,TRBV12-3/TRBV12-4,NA,TGTGCCAGCAGTTTTTACGGAAGGGGCGAGCAGTACTTC,CASSFYGRGEQYF
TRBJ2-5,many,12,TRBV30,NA,TGTGCCTGTCGAGGGACAAAAGAGACCCAGTACTTC,CACRGTKETQYF
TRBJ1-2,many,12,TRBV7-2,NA,TGTGCCAGCAGCGTACAGGGTTACGGCTACACCTTC,CASSVQGYGYTF
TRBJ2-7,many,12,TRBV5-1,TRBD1,TGCGCCAGCGGGGACAGTCCCTACGAGCAGTACTTC,CASGDSPYEQYF
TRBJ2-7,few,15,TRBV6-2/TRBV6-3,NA,TGTGCCAGCAGTTTTCATCAGGTCGGGTTGGGGGAGCAGTACTTC,CASSFHQVGLGEQYF
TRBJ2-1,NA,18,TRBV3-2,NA,TGTGCCAGCAGCCGATGGGCCTCACTAGCGGGTCCCTACAATGAGCAGTTCTTC,CASSRWASLAGPYNEQFF
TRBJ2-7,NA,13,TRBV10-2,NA,TGCGCCAGCAGTGCGGCGCTATCCTACGAGCAGTACTTC,CASSAALSYEQYF
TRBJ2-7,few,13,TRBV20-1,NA,TGCAGTGCAGCGGGCGGTCGAGATTACGAGCAGTACTTC,CSAAGGRDYEQYF
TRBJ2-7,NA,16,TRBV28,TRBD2,TGTGCCAGCAGTTTATCTGCGACTAGCGGGATATACGAGCAGTACTTC,CASSLSATSGIYEQYF
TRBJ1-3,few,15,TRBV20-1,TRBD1,TGCAGTGCGCGTGACCAGGACAGGGCTGGAAACACCATATATTTT,CSARDQDRAGNTIYF
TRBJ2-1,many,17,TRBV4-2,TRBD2,TGTGCCAGCAGCCAAGACCCTACTAGCGGGAGCAACAATGAGCAGTTCTTC,CASSQDPTSGSNNEQFF
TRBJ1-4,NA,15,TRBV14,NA,TGTGCCAGCAGCCAAGGAGGCCTCGCGGATGAAAAACTGTTTTTT,CASSQGGLADEKLFF
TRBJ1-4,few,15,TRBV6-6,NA,TGTGCCAGCAGTTACTCGGTCTCCCGTAATGAAAAACTGTTTTTT,CASSYSVSRNEKLFF
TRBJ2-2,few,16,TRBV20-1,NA,TGCAGTGCTAGAGATTCGAACAGGGCTCTCACCGGGGAGCTGTTTTTT,CSARDSNRALTGELFF
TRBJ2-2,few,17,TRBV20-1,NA,TGCAGTGCTAGAGATCTGTCTCCCCGGGGTTACACCGGGGAGCTGTTTTTT,CSARDLSPRGYTGELFF
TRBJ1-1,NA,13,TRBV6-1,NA,TGTGCCACCGGACCCTCGATGAACACTGAAGCTTTCTTT,CATGPSMNTEAFF
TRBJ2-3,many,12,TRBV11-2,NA,TGTGCCAGCAGTTCTAATTCAGATACGCAGTATTTT,CASSSNSDTQYF
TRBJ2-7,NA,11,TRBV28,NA,TGTTCCAGCAGTTTCGGGTACGAGCAGTACTTC,CSSSFGYEQYF
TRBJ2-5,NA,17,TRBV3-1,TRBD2,TGTGCCAGCAGCCTTAAACCGGGACTAGCGTTCCGCGAGACCCAGTACTTC,CASSLKPGLAFRETQYF
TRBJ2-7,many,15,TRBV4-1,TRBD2,TGCGCCAGCAGCCACCGAAGCGGGAGTTCCTACGAGCAGTACTTC,CASSHRSGSSYEQYF